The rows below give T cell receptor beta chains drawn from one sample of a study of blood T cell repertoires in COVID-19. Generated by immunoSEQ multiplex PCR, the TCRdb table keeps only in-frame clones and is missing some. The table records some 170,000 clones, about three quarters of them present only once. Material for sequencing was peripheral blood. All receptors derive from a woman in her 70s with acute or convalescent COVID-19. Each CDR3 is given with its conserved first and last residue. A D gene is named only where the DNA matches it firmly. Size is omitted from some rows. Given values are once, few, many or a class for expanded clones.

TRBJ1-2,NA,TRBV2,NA,CASSEGAVYGYTF,TGTGCCAGCAGTGAGGGGGCAGTCTATGGCTACACCTTC
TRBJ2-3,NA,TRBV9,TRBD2,CASSVGSGRTTDTQYF,TGTGCCAGCAGCGTAGGTAGCGGGAGGACCACAGATACGCAGTATTTT
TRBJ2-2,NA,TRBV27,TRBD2,CASSFYMGLAGYTGELFF,TGTGCCAGCAGCTTCTACATGGGACTAGCGGGATACACCGGGGAGCTGTTTTTT
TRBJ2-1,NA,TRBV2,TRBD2,CASSDAGLEGYNEQFF,TGTGCCAGCAGTGACGCGGGACTAGAAGGGTACAATGAGCAGTTCTTC
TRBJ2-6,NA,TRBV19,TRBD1,CASRLTGGSGANVLTF,TGTGCCAGTAGATTGACAGGGGGCTCTGGGGCCAACGTCCTGACTTTC
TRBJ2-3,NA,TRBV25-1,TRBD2,CASSESRGGGTDTQYF,TGTGCCAGCAGTGAATCCCGGGGGGGTGGCACAGATACGCAGTATTTT
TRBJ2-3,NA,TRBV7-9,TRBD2,CASSLGGTSGSTQYF,TGTGCCAGCAGCTTAGGTGGGACTAGCGGGAGTACGCAGTATTTT
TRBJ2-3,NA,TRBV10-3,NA,CAIEDGFQTDTQYF,TGTGCCATAGAGGATGGGTTTCAGACAGATACGCAGTATTTT
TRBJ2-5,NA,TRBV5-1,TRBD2,CASSLETSGGRGTQYF,TGCGCCAGCAGCTTGGAAACTAGCGGAGGTCGGGGGACCCAGTACTTC
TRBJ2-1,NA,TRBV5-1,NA,CASSVWTPSYNEQFF,TGCGCCAGCAGCGTCTGGACACCCTCCTACAATGAGCAGTTCTTC
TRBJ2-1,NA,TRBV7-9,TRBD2,CASSFNWAGEKNEQFF,TGTGCCAGCAGCTTTAACTGGGCGGGAGAAAAGAATGAGCAGTTCTTC
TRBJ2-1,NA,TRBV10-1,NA,CASSDRRGTYNEQFF,TGCGCCAGCAGTGATCGAAGGGGGACCTACAATGAGCAGTTCTTC
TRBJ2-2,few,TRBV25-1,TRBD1,CASRGTVNTGELFF,TGTGCCAGCAGAGGGACAGTCAACACCGGGGAGCTGTTTTTT
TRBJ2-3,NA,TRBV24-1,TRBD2,CATSDPGTSGSRDTQYF,TGTGCCACCAGTGACCCCGGGACTAGCGGTTCTCGAGATACGCAGTATTTT
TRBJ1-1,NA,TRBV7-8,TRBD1,CASSSPGQGNTEAFF,TGTGCCAGCAGCTCCCCGGGACAGGGGAACACTGAAGCTTTCTTT
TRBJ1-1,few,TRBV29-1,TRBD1,CSVEGTGGSGTEAFF,TGCAGCGTTGAGGGGACAGGGGGCAGCGGCACTGAAGCTTTCTTT
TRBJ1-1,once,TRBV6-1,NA,CASSDGALMNTEAFF,TGTGCCAGCAGTGATGGGGCCCTTATGAACACTGAAGCTTTCTTT
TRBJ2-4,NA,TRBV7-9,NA,CASSQQNRKNIQYF,TGTGCCAGCAGCCAACAAAACAGAAAAAACATTCAGTACTTC
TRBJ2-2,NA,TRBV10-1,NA,CASSPRGGGELFF,TGCGCCAGCAGCCCAAGGGGCGGCGGGGAGCTGTTTTTT
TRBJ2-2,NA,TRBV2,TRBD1,CASRRDRATGELFF,TGTGCCAGCAGGCGGGACAGGGCCACCGGGGAGCTGTTTTTT
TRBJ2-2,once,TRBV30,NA,CAWSPKDWSPGELFF,TGTGCCTGGAGTCCCAAGGACTGGAGCCCCGGGGAGCTGTTTTTT
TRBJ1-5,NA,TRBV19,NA,CASSQYSNQPQHF,TGTGCCAGTAGCCAGTATAGCAATCAGCCCCAGCATTTT
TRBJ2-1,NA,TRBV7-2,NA,CASSLYGEYNEQFF,TGTGCCAGCAGCTTATATGGAGAGTACAATGAGCAGTTCTTC
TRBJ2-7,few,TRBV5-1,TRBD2,CASSLGTSGYEQYF,TGCGCCAGCAGCTTGGGGACTAGCGGCTACGAGCAGTACTTC
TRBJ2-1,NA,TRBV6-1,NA,CASSDRLTVSPLDEQFF,TGTGCCAGCAGTGATAGGTTAACAGTTTCTCCTCTCGATGAGCAGTTCTTC
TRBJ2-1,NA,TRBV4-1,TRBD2,CAKLSGRGLGEQFF,TGCGCCAAACTTAGCGGGAGGGGCCTCGGTGAGCAGTTCTTC
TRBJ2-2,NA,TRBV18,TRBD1,CASSQSLTGTYTGELFF,TGTGCCAGCTCCCAATCTCTGACAGGGACCTACACCGGGGAGCTGTTTTTT
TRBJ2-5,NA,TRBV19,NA,CASSIRASLETQYF,TGTGCCAGTAGTATACGCGCTAGCCTGGAGACCCAGTACTTC
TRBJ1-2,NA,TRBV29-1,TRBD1,CSTKRRGGQETNYGYTF,TGCAGCACCAAACGGAGAGGAGGACAGGAAACTAACTATGGCTACACCTTC